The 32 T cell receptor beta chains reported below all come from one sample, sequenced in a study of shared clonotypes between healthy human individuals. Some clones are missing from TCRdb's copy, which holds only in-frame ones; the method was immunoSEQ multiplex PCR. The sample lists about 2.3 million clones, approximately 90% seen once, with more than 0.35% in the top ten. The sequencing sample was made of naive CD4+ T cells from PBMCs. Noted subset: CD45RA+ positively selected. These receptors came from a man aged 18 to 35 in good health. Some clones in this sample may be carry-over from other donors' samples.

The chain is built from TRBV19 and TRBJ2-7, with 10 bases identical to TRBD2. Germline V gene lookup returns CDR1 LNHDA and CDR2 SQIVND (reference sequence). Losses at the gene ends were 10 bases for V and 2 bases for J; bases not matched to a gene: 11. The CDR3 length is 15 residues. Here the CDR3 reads CATIPGTSETYEQYF. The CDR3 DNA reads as TGTGCCACGATTCCCGGGACTAGCGAGACCTACGAGCAGTACTTC.

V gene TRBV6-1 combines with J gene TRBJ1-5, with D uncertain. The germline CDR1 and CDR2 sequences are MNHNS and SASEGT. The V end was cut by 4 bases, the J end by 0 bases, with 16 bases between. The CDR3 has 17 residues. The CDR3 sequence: CASSAIIQEYSNQPQHF. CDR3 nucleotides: TGTGCCAGCAGTGCCATCATTCAGGAGTATAGCAATCAGCCCCAGCATTTT.

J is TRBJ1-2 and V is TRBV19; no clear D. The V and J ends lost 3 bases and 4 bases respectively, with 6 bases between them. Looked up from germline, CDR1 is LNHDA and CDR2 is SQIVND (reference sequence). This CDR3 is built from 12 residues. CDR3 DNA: TGTGCCAGTAGTATGCCAGCCTATGGCTACACCTTC. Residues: CASSMPAYGYTF.

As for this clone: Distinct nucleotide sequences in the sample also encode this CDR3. In DNA form, the CDR3 reads TGTGCCAGCTCAGGACAGGGCTACGAGCAGTACTTC. Residues: CASSGQGYEQYF. The chain uses TRBV18 and TRBJ2-7, with 8 bases fitting TRBD1. The CDR3 has 12 amino acids. With 5 bases clipped from V and 3 bases from J, the junction kept 0 bases outside the gene matches. The germline gives CDR1 KGHSH, CDR2 LQKENI.

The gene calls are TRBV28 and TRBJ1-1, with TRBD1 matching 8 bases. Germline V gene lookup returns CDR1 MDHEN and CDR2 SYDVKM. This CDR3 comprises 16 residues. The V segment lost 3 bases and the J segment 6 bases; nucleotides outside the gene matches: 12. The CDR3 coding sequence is TGTGCCAGCAGTTTGCAGGACAGGGTCCGGGGGGCTGAAGCTTTCTTT. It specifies CASSLQDRVRGAEAFF.

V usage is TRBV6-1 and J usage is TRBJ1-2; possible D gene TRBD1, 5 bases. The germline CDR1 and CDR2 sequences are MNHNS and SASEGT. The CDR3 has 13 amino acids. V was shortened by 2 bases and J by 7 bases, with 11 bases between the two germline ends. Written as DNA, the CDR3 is TGTGCCAGCAGTGAATTTAGGGACGGTGGCTACACCTTC. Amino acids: CASSEFRDGGYTF.

The DNA of the CDR3 is TGTGCCAGCTCGGCACGGGACAGCGGAGGCTACACCTTC. This codes for CASSARDSGGYTF. The rearrangement joins TRBV18 to TRBJ1-2; TRBD1 aligns across 7 bases. The germline CDR1 and CDR2 sequences are KGHSH and LQKENI. V shed 6 bases, J shed 8 bases, and the junction held 9 bases outside the gene matches. The CDR3 extends over 13 amino acids.

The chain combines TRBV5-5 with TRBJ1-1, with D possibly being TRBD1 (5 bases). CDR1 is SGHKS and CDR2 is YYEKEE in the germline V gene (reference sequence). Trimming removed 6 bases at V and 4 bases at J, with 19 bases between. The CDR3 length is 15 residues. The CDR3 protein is CASNPSSGGITEAFF. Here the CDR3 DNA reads TGTGCCAGCAACCCCTCCTCCGGGGGGATCACTGAAGCTTTCTTT.

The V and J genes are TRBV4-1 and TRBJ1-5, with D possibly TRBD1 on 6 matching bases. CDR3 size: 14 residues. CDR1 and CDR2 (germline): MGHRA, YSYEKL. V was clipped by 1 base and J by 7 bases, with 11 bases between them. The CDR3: CASSQGTASQPQHF. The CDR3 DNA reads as TGCGCCAGCAGCCAAGGGACAGCATCCCAGCCCCAGCATTTT.

CDR3 loop: CSAPGGYEQYF. Here the CDR3 DNA reads TGCAGTGCCCCCGGGGGGTACGAGCAGTACTTC. The chain uses TRBV20-1 and TRBJ2-7, with 7 bases aligning to TRBD2. The germline CDR1 and CDR2 sequences are DFQATT and SNEGSKA (reference sequence). The CDR3 has 11 residues. Trimming cost V 6 bases and J 4 bases; bases outside gene matches: 3.

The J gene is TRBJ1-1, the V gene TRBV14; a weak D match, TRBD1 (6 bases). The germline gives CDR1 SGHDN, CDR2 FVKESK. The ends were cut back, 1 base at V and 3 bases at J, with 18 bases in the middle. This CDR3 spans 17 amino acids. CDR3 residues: CASSQGLLWGPDTEAFF. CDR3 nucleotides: TGTGCCAGCAGCCAAGGGCTCTTGTGGGGGCCGGACACTGAAGCTTTCTTT. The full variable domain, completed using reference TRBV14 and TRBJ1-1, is EAGVTQFPSHSVIEKGQTVTLRCDPISGHDNLYWYRRVMGKEIKFLLHFVKESKQDESGMPNNRFLAERTGGTYSTLKVQPAELEDSGVYFCASSQGLLWGPDTEAFFGQGTRLTVV.

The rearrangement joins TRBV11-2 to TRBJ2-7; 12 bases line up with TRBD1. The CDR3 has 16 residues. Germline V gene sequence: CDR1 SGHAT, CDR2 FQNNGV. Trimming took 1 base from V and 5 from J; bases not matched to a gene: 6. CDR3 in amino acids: CASSLGPGQGAHEQYF. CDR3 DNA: TGTGCCAGCAGCTTAGGCCCGGGACAGGGGGCCCACGAGCAGTACTTC.

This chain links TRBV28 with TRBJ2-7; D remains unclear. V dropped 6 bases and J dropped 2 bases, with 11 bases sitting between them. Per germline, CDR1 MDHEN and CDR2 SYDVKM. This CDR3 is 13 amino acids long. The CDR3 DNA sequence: TGTGCCAGCAGCCTTGGGGTCACCTACGAGCAGTACTTC. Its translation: CASSLGVTYEQYF.

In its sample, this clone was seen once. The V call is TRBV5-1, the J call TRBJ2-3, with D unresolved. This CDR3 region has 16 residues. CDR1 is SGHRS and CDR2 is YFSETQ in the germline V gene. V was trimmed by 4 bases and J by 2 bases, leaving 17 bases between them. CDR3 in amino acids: CASSRQGPAPTDTQYF. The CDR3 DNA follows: TGCGCCAGCAGCCGCCAAGGGCCGGCCCCCACAGATACGCAGTATTTT. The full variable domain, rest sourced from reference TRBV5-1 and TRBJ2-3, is KAGVTQTPRYLIKTRGQQVTLSCSPISGHRSVSWYQQTPGQGLQFLFEYFSETQRNKGNFPGRFSGRQFSNSRSEMNVSTLELGDSALYLCASSRQGPAPTDTQYFGPGTRLTVL.

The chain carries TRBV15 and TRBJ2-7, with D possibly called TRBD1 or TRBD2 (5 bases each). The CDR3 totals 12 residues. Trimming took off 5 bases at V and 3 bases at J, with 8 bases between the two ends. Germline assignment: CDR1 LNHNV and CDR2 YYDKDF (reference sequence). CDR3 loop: CATSGDGYEQYF. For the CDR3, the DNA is TGTGCCACCAGCGGGGACGGCTACGAGCAGTACTTC.

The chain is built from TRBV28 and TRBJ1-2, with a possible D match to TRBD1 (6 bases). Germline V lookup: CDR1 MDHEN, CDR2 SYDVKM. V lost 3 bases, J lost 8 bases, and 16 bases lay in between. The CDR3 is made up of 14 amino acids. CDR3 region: CASSFSGQMGGYTF. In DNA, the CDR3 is TGTGCCAGCAGTTTCTCCGGACAGATGGGCGGCTACACCTTC.

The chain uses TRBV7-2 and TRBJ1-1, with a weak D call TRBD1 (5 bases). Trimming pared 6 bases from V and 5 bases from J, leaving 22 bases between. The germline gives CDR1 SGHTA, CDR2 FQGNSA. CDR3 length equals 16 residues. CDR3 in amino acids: CASRRSTGTPGTEAFF. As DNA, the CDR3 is TGTGCCAGCAGGAGAAGTACCGGGACTCCGGGGACTGAAGCTTTCTTT. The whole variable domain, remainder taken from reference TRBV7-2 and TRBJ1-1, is GAGVSQSPSNKVTEKGKDVELRCDPISGHTALYWYRQSLGQGLEFLIYFQGNSAPDKSGLPSDRFSAERTGGSVSTLTIQRTQQEDSAVYLCASRRSTGTPGTEAFFGQGTRLTVV.

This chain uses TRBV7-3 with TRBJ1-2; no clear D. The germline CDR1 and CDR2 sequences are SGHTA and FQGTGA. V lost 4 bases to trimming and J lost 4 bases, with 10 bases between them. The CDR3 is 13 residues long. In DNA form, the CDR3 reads TGTGCCAGCAGCTCCCAATGGGGCTATGGCTACACCTTC. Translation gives CASSSQWGYGYTF.

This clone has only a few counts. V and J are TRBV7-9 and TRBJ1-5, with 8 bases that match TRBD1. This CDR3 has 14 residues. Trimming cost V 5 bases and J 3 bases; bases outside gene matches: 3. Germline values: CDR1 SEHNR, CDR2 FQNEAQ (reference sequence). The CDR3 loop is CASSTGQVNQPQHF. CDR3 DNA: TGTGCCAGCAGCACGGGACAGGTCAATCAGCCCCAGCATTTT.

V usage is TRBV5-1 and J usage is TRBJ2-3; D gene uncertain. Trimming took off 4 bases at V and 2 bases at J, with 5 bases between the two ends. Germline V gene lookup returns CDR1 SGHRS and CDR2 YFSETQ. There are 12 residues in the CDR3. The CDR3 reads CASSGYTDTQYF. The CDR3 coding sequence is TGCGCCAGCAGCGGTTACACAGATACGCAGTATTTT.

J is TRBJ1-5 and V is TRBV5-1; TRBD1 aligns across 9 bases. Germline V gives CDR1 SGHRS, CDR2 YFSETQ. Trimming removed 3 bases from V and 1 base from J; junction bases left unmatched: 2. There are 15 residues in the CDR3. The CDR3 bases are TGCGCCAGCAGCTGGACAGGGGTAAGCAATCAGCCCCAGCATTTT. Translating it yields CASSWTGVSNQPQHF.

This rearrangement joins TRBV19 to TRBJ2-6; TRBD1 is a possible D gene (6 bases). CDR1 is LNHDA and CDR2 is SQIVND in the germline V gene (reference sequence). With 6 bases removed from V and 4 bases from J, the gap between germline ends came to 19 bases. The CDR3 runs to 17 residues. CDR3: CASRLSTGMPGANVLTF. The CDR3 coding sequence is TGTGCCAGTAGACTATCAACAGGGATGCCAGGGGCCAACGTCCTGACTTTC. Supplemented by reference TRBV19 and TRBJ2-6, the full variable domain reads DGGITQSPKYLFRKEGQNVTLSCEQNLNHDAMYWYRQDPGQGLRLIYYSQIVNDFQKGDIAEGYSVSREKKESFPLTVTSAQKNPTAFYLCASRLSTGMPGANVLTFGAGSRLTVL.

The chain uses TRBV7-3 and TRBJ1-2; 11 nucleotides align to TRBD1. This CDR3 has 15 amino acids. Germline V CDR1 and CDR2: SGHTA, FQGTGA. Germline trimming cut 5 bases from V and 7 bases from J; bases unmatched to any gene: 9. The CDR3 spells CASSPRTGGASGYTF. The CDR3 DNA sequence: TGTGCCAGCAGCCCGCGGACAGGGGGCGCGTCTGGCTACACCTTC.

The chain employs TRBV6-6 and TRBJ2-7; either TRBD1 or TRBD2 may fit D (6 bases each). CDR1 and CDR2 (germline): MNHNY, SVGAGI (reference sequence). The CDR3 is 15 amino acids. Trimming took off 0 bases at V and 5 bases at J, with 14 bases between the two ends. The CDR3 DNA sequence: TGTGCCAGCAGTTACTCGGGGGGCCTGGCTCACGAGCAGTACTTC. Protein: CASSYSGGLAHEQYF.

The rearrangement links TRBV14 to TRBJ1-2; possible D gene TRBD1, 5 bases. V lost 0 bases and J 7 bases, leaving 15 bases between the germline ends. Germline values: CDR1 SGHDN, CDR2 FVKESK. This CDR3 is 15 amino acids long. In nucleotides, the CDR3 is TGTGCCAGCAGCCAAGATTTTGCGGGGAGGGGTGGCTACACCTTC. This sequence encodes CASSQDFAGRGGYTF.

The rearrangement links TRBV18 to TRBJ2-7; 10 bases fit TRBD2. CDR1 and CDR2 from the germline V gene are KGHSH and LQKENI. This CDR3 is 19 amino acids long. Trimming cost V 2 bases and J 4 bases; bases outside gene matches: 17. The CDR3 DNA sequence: TGTGCCAGCTCACCATCGGGGACAGGAGTTAGCGGGAGGAGGTACGAGCAGTACTTC. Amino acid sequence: CASSPSGTGVSGRRYEQYF.

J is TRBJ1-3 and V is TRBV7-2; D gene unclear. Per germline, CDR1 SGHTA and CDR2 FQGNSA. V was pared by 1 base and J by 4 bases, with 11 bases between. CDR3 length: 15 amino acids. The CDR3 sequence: CASSLEAMGGNTIYF. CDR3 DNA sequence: TGTGCCAGCAGCTTAGAGGCCATGGGCGGAAACACCATATATTTT.

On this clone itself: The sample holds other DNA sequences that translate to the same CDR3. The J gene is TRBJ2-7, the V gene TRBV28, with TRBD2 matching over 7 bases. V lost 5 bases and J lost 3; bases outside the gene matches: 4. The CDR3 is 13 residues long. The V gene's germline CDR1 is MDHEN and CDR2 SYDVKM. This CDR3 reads CASSPPGGYEQYF. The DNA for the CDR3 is TGTGCCAGCAGTCCCCCGGGGGGCTACGAGCAGTACTTC.

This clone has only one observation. Here the CDR3 DNA reads TGTGCCAGCAGTTTAATAGAAGGGGGATTGGACACCGGGGAGCTGTTTTTT. Residues: CASSLIEGGLDTGELFF. The chain links TRBV27 to TRBJ2-2, with a weak D call TRBD1 (6 bases). Germline V lookup: CDR1 MNHEY, CDR2 SMNVEV (reference sequence). V lost 2 bases and J 3 bases, leaving 16 bases between the germline ends. CDR3 length equals 17 residues.

The CDR3 DNA reads as TGTGCCAGCAGTGCCTTGGGACAGACCTATGGCTACACCTTC. Translated: CASSALGQTYGYTF. The chain joins TRBV25-1 to TRBJ1-2; 7 bases are shared with TRBD1. V lost 4 bases, J lost 4 bases, and 6 bases stayed unmatched. CDR1 and CDR2 from the germline V gene are MGHDK and SYGVNS. This CDR3 comprises 14 residues.

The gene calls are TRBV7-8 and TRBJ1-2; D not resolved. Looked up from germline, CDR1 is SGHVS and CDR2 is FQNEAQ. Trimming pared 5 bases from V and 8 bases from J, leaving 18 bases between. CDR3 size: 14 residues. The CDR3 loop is CASSPVAGIGGYTF. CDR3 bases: TGTGCCAGCAGCCCGGTGGCCGGGATCGGAGGCTACACCTTC.

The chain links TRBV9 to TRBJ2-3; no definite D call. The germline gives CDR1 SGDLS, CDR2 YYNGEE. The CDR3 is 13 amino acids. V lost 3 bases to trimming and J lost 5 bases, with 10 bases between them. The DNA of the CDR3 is TGTGCCAGCAGCGGGGCGGTTGTAGATACGCAGTATTTT. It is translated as CASSGAVVDTQYF.